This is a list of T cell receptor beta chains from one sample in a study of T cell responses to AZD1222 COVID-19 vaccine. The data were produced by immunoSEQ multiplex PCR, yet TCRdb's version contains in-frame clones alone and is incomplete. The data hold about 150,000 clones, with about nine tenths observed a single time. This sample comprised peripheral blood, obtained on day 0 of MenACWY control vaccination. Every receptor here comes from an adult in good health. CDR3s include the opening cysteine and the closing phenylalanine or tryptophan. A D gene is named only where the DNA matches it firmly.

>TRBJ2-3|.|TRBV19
TGTGCCAGTAGTATTCTGGCGGCCACAGATACGCAGTATTTT
CASSILAATDTQYF
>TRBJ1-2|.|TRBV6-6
TGTGCCAGCAGTTACCCAGGGTTAGCTAACTATGGCTACACCTTC
CASSYPGLANYGYTF
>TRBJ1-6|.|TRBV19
TGTGCCAGTAGTCCACCGGGCCTGGGAGGTTCACCCCTCCACTTT
CASSPPGLGGSPLHF
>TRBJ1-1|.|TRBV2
TGTGCCACTAGTGAGGAACTGAACACTGAAGCTTTCTTT
CATSEELNTEAFF
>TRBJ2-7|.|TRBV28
TGTGCCAGCAGTGTCTACTACGAGCAGTACTTC
CASSVYYEQYF
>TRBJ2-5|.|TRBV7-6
TGTGCCAGCAGCTTTGGAGAGACCCAGTACTTC
CASSFGETQYF
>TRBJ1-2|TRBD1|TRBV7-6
TGTGCCAGCAGTGTAGATGTCAGGGGGCCAGGTGGCTACACCTTC
CASSVDVRGPGGYTF
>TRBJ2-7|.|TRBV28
TGTGCCAGCACGACAGGTCCTTACTCCTACGAGCAGTACTTC
CASTTGPYSYEQYF
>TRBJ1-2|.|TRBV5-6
TGTGCCAGCAGCTTCGGGGGTAACTATGGCTACACCTTC
CASSFGGNYGYTF
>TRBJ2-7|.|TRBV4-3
TGCGCCAGCAGCCAAGATCGCGGGGTCTCCGAGCAGTACTTC
CASSQDRGVSEQYF
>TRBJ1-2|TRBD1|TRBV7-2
TGTGCCAGCAGCTTAGATGGACAGGGGAGCAGCTACACCTTC
CASSLDGQGSSYTF
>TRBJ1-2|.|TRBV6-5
TGTGCCAGCAGTTACTCCCCCCCGCTAAACTATGGCTACACCTTC
CASSYSPPLNYGYTF
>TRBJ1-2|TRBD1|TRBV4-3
TGCGCCAGCAGCCCCGAGCTTGGACAGGGGAACTATGGCTACACCTTC
CASSPELGQGNYGYTF